What follows are 31 T cell receptor beta chains derived from one specimen sequenced in a study of blood T cell repertoires in COVID-19. Some clones are missing from TCRdb's copy, which holds only in-frame ones; the method was immunoSEQ multiplex PCR. Among about 400,000 clones listed, around 88% were seen once. The sample was peripheral blood. All receptors derive from a woman aged 55-70 years with COVID-19, enrolled during active disease.

This clone was counted only a few times. V usage is TRBV2 and J usage is TRBJ1-2; 9 bases agree with TRBD1. V gave up 2 bases and J gave up 8 bases; unmatched junction bases: 6. Germline V CDR1 and CDR2: SNHLY, FYNNEI. The CDR3 covers 14 residues. CDR3 loop: CASSEHRQGGGYTF. The CDR3 DNA sequence: TGTGCCAGCAGTGAACACAGACAGGGGGGAGGCTACACCTTC.

This clone was seen more than once but under ten times. The rearrangement links TRBV10-3 to TRBJ2-7; 13 positions match TRBD2. V lost 6 bases to trimming and J lost 5 bases; unmatched junction nucleotides: 4. The CDR3 runs 14 residues. Germline V gene lookup returns CDR1 ENHRY and CDR2 SYGVKD. This CDR3 reads CAIRGTSGVHEQYF. CDR3 sequence (DNA): TGTGCCATCAGAGGGACTAGCGGGGTCCACGAGCAGTACTTC.

The gene calls are TRBV7-2 and TRBJ2-5, with 8 bases fitting TRBD2. Trimming at V came to 5 bases and at J to 5 bases, leaving 13 bases not matched to a gene. Germline V gene data show CDR1 as SGHTA and CDR2 as FQGNSA. The CDR3 length is 16 residues. CDR3 in DNA: TGTGCCAGCAGCCCTTCCCGACTAGCGTCACGGGAGACCCAGTACTTC. As protein: CASSPSRLASRETQYF.

The chain is built from TRBV4-3 and TRBJ2-7; 8 bases agree with TRBD1. The V and J ends lost 3 bases and 1 base, in that order; junction bases with no gene match: 14. The CDR3 runs 18 residues. Per the germline V gene, CDR1 is LGHNA and CDR2 is YSLEER. CDR3 sequence (DNA): TGCGCCAGCAGCCACCCCAGGGGGCGTTGGGGCTGGTCCTACGAGCAGTACTTC. This translates into CASSHPRGRWGWSYEQYF.

V is TRBV6-5 and J is TRBJ2-7, with 8 bases that match TRBD2. This CDR3 spans 13 amino acids. Germline V lookup: CDR1 MNHEY, CDR2 SVGAGI. Trimming took 4 bases from V and 6 from J; bases not matched to a gene: 5. The CDR3 DNA reads TGTGCCAGCAGTTTCTACGGGGGGGCCGAGCAGTACTTC. Protein sequence: CASSFYGGAEQYF.

This sequence joins TRBV6-2 or TRBV6-3 and TRBJ1-2; possibly TRBD1 for D (6 bases). CDR1 is MNHEY, CDR2 SVGEGT, per germline. Trimming shortened V by 0 bases and J by 8 bases, and 16 bases separated the two germline ends. There are 15 residues in the CDR3. CDR3 nucleotides: TGTGCCAGCAGTTACTCGATCCAGGGGACGGAAGGCTACACCTTC. Its translation is CASSYSIQGTEGYTF.

This chain uses TRBV7-8 with TRBJ1-5, with TRBD1 matching 7 bases. The CDR3 loop spans 15 amino acids. V was clipped by 4 bases and J by 2 bases; unmatched bases: 5. CDR1 and CDR2 (germline): SGHVS, FQNEAQ. The CDR3 spells CASSSEGQGNQPQHF. CDR3 in DNA: TGTGCCAGCAGCTCCGAAGGACAGGGCAATCAGCCCCAGCATTTT.

The CDR3 region has the DNA TGTGCCACCAGCAGAGGCGGGACCTCTTGGGGCTACACCTTC. It encodes CATSRGGTSWGYTF. V is TRBV15 and J is TRBJ1-2; D might be TRBD1 (5 bases). Germline CDR1 reads LNHNV; CDR2 reads YYDKDF (reference sequence). V lost 1 base to trimming and J lost 8 bases, with 14 bases between them. The CDR3 extends over 14 amino acids.

This clone has only a few counts. The chain joins TRBV27 to TRBJ1-6, with unresolved D. The CDR3 covers 14 residues. V lost 3 bases, J lost 4 bases, and 7 bases lay in between. CDR1 and CDR2 (germline): MNHEY, SMNVEV (reference sequence). The CDR3 nucleotides are TGTGCCAGCAGTTTCCGGGGATATAATTCACCCCTCCACTTT. It translates to CASSFRGYNSPLHF.

The chain carries TRBV3-1 (or the pseudogene TRBV3-2) and TRBJ1-1; TRBD1 aligns across 7 bases. The CDR3 is 11 residues long. The germline V gene has CDR1 LGHDT and CDR2 YNNKEL (reference sequence). The J segment lost 11 bases and the V segment lost 3 bases, leaving 3 bases of the junction unmatched. The CDR3 sequence is CASSHTGVAFF. The CDR3 DNA reads as TGTGCCAGCAGCCATACAGGGGTGGCTTTCTTT.

This chain links TRBV19 with TRBJ1-1; the D gene is possibly TRBD1 (5 bases). The CDR3 is made up of 16 amino acids. CDR1 and CDR2 from the germline V gene are LNHDA and SQIVND (reference sequence). The V gene lost 5 bases and the J gene lost 3 bases, with 19 bases spanning the gap. The CDR3 DNA reads TGTGCCAGTAGTCCCCCGTGGGGGGGGTCGGACACTGAAGCTTTCTTT. This gives the protein CASSPPWGGSDTEAFF.

In this sample, this clone turned up once. The chain links TRBV2 to TRBJ1-4; TRBD1 aligns across 9 bases. V lost 5 bases to trimming and J lost 6 bases; unmatched junction nucleotides: 4. This CDR3 is built from 14 residues. Germline CDR1 SNHLY, CDR2 FYNNEI. This CDR3 is CASSKQGADEKLFF. In DNA, the CDR3 is TGTGCCAGCAGTAAACAGGGGGCGGATGAAAAACTGTTTTTT.

The chain is built from TRBV7-2 and TRBJ2-2; D perhaps matches TRBD2 (6 bases). In germline, CDR1 is SGHTA, CDR2 FQGNSA. The CDR3 consists of 13 residues. V lost 8 bases, J lost 7 bases, and 14 bases lay in between. CDR3 DNA: TGTGCCAGCCGCGGAGGGGCGGGCGGGGAGCTGTTTTTT. Translation gives CASRGGAGGELFF.

The V call is TRBV11-2, the J call TRBJ1-1; TRBD1 is a possible D gene (6 bases). CDR1 SGHAT and CDR2 FQNNGV come from the germline V gene. This CDR3 has 15 amino acids. Between the trimmed V and J ends, which lost 8 bases and 3 bases, there was a span of 19 bases. The CDR3 DNA reads TGTGCCAGCTTACTTGGGGGGGGCGTTTACACTGAAGCTTTCTTT. Its translation: CASLLGGGVYTEAFF. The full variable domain, in which reference TRBV11-2 and TRBJ1-1 provide the parts outside the CDR3, is EAGVAQSPRYKIIEKRQSVAFWCNPISGHATLYWYQQILGQGPKLLIQFQNNGVVDDSQLPKDRFSAERLKGVDSTLKIQPAKLEDSAVYLCASLLGGGVYTEAFFGQGTRLTVV.

The J gene is TRBJ1-4, the V gene TRBV2; D may be TRBD1 (6 bases). The CDR3 is made up of 14 amino acids. Germline-derived CDR1 and CDR2 are SNHLY and FYNNEI. Deletions cut 2 bases from V and 2 bases from J, with 6 bases between. The CDR3 DNA reads TGTGCCAGCAGTGAACAGGGGACTAATGAAAAACTGTTTTTT. Translation: CASSEQGTNEKLFF.

This chain joins TRBV18 and TRBJ2-5, with 9 bases identical to TRBD1. The CDR3 length is 19 residues. Germline trimming cut 4 bases from V and 5 bases from J; bases unmatched to any gene: 20. Per the germline V gene, CDR1 is KGHSH and CDR2 is LQKENI. The CDR3: CASSHQRTGQGGFRETQYF. The CDR3 DNA sequence: TGTGCCAGCTCACATCAGAGGACGGGACAGGGCGGATTTAGGGAGACCCAGTACTTC.

Only one count was recorded for this clone. The chain is built from TRBV3-1 (or the pseudogene TRBV3-2) and TRBJ2-2; 8 bases map to TRBD2. Germline V gene sequence: CDR1 LGHDT, CDR2 YNNKEL (reference sequence). CDR3 length: 17 amino acids. J gave up 2 bases and V 4 bases, and 9 bases lay outside the gene matches. The chain's CDR3 is CASSPLLSGGNTGELFF. The CDR3 nucleotides are TGTGCCAGCAGCCCCCTGTTGAGCGGGGGAAACACCGGGGAGCTGTTTTTT.

DNA of the CDR3: TGCAGCGTTGATCCAGGGAAGACCCAGTACTTC. It yields the protein CSVDPGKTQYF. This chain joins TRBV29-1 and TRBJ2-5; possible D gene TRBD1, 5 bases. CDR3 size: 11 residues. The germline V gene has CDR1 SQVTM and CDR2 ANQGSEA. V was pared by 3 bases and J by 6 bases, with 8 bases between. Full variable domain (remainder filled in from reference TRBV29-1 and TRBJ2-5): SAVISQKPSRDICQRGTSLTIQCQVDSQVTMMFWYRQQPGQSLTLIATANQGSEATYESGFVIDKFPISRPNLTFSTLTVSNMSPEDSSIYLCSVDPGKTQYFGPGTRLLVL.

The chain uses TRBV7-3 and TRBJ2-5; tentatively, D is TRBD2 (5 bases). CDR1 and CDR2 (germline): SGHTA, FQGTGA. Trimming took 0 bases from V and 4 from J, leaving 15 bases between them. This CDR3 region has 16 residues. The CDR3 DNA sequence: TGTGCCAGCAGCTTAACTCACGCTAGCCGCCGAGAGACCCAGTACTTC. Protein: CASSLTHASRRETQYF.

This clone was detected only once. The same CDR3 can be traced to other DNA sequences in this sample. The chain joins TRBV18 to TRBJ1-5, with D tentatively TRBD1 (6 bases). In germline, CDR1 is KGHSH, CDR2 LQKENI. The V gene lost 4 bases and the J gene lost 2 bases, with 9 bases spanning the gap. The CDR3 is 14 residues long. Written as DNA, the CDR3 is TGTGCCAGCTCACAAGGGGGGGGCAATCAGCCCCAGCATTTT. Residues: CASSQGGGNQPQHF.

The chain joins TRBV18 to TRBJ1-1; D gene uncertain. With 3 bases removed from V and 3 bases from J, the gap between germline ends came to 14 bases. Germline values: CDR1 KGHSH, CDR2 LQKENI. The CDR3 sequence is 15 residues long. CDR3 loop: CASSPPTRGDTEAFF. The CDR3 DNA sequence: TGTGCCAGCTCACCCCCAACGCGGGGAGACACTGAAGCTTTCTTT.

The V call is TRBV6-1, the J call TRBJ1-6, with a possible D match to TRBD1 (5 bases). Trimming cost V 8 bases and J 7 bases, with 12 bases left between them. The CDR3 is 13 residues long. Germline CDR1 reads MNHNS; CDR2 reads SASEGT. For the CDR3, the DNA is TGTGCCAGCTGGCAGGGCCTAAATTCACCCCTCCACTTT. Translating gives CASWQGLNSPLHF.

This clone was observed once. The rearrangement joins TRBV5-5 to TRBJ2-1; no reliable D call. Germline V gene lookup returns CDR1 SGHKS and CDR2 YYEKEE (reference sequence). This CDR3 is built from 16 residues. The V end lost 4 bases, the J end lost 0 bases, and 14 bases lay between the germline ends. The CDR3 region is CASSPMQEISYNEQFF. In DNA form, the CDR3 reads TGTGCCAGCAGCCCGATGCAGGAAATCTCCTACAATGAGCAGTTCTTC.

The J gene is TRBJ1-5, the V gene TRBV10-3; tentatively, D is TRBD1 (5 bases). The CDR3 is 14 amino acids. Germline values: CDR1 ENHRY, CDR2 SYGVKD. Deletions cut 10 bases from V and 6 bases from J, with 19 bases between. The DNA for the CDR3 is TGTGCCAGTGGGTGGGATGGGGCGGTTCAGCCCCAGCATTTT. Its protein is CASGWDGAVQPQHF.

The V gene is TRBV7-9, the J gene TRBJ1-4; D gene ambiguous. The V end lost 3 bases, the J end lost 8 bases, and 10 bases lay between the germline ends. The CDR3 runs to 13 residues. Germline CDR1 reads SEHNR; CDR2 reads FQNEAQ (reference sequence). CDR3 protein: CASSFDSGEKLFF. The CDR3 bases are TGTGCCAGCAGCTTCGATTCGGGGGAAAAACTGTTTTTT.

This clone was counted a single time. This rearrangement joins TRBV5-6 to TRBJ2-1; D remains unclear. The ends were cut back, 1 base at V and 8 bases at J, with 4 bases in the middle. The CDR3 extends over 11 amino acids. CDR1 is SGHDT, CDR2 YYEEEE, per germline. CDR3 sequence reads: CASSLSYEQFF. The CDR3, as DNA: TGTGCCAGCAGCTTGAGCTATGAGCAGTTCTTC.

This clone occurred a few times. The chain links TRBV4-2 to TRBJ1-2; possibly TRBD1 for D (5 bases). Germline loops: CDR1 LGHNA, CDR2 YNFKEQ. Between the trimmed V and J ends, which lost 0 bases and 2 bases, there was a span of 10 bases. The length of the CDR3 is 15 residues. CDR3 nucleotides: TGTGCCAGCAGCCAAGATGGCGCAGGGAACTATGGCTACACCTTC. Translated, it gives CASSQDGAGNYGYTF.

V gene TRBV7-2 combines with J gene TRBJ1-2, with a weak D call TRBD1 (5 bases). Trimming pared 1 base from V and 4 bases from J, leaving 13 bases between. Looked up from germline, CDR1 is SGHTA and CDR2 is FQGNSA. CDR3 length: 15 amino acids. In DNA, the CDR3 is TGTGCCAGCAGCTTAGGGGGCGGGATCCCCTATGGCTACACCTTC. Translated: CASSLGGGIPYGYTF.

The gene calls are TRBV13 and TRBJ1-2; 7 nucleotides line up with TRBD1. CDR1 is PRHDT, CDR2 FYEKMQ, per germline (reference sequence). This CDR3 is built from 17 residues. V trimming: 5 bases; J trimming: 6 bases; junction bases outside the gene matches: 18. The CDR3 DNA reads as TGTGCCAGCAGCGAACAAGTTCTGACAGGGCAAAGGGATGGCTACACCTTC. As protein: CASSEQVLTGQRDGYTF.

V is TRBV4-1 and J is TRBJ1-2; TRBD1 might be the D (5 bases). The CDR3 extends over 14 amino acids. Germline CDR1 MGHRA, CDR2 YSYEKL. Trimming pared 3 bases from V and 5 bases from J, leaving 13 bases between. The CDR3 sequence is CASSHVREGYGYTF. CDR3 nucleotides: TGCGCCAGCAGCCATGTCCGGGAGGGGTATGGCTACACCTTC.

V gene TRBV5-5 combines with J gene TRBJ1-1; D is unresolved. CDR3 length equals 14 residues. CDR1 is SGHKS, CDR2 YYEKEE, per germline (reference sequence). Deletions cut 2 bases from V and 6 bases from J, with 14 bases between. In DNA, the CDR3 is TGTGCCAGCAGCTTACGAGAGTATTCTTCTGAAGCTTTCTTT. It is translated as CASSLREYSSEAFF.